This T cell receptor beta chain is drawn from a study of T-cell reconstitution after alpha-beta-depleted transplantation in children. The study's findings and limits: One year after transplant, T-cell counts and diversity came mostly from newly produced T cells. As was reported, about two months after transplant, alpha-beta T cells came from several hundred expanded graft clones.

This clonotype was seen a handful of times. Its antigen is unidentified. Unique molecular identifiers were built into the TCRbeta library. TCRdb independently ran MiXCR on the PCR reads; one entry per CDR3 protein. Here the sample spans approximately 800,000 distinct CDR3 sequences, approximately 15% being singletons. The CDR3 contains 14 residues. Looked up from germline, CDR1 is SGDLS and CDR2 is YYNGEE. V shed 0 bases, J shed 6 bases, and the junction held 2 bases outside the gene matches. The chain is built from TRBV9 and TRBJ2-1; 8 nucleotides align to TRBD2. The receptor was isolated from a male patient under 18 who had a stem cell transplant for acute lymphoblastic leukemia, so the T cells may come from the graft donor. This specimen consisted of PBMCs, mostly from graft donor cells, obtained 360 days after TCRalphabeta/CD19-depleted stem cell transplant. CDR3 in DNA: TGTGCCAGCAGCGTAGTTAGCGGGATCAATGAGCAGTTCTTC. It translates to CASSVVSGINEQFF.